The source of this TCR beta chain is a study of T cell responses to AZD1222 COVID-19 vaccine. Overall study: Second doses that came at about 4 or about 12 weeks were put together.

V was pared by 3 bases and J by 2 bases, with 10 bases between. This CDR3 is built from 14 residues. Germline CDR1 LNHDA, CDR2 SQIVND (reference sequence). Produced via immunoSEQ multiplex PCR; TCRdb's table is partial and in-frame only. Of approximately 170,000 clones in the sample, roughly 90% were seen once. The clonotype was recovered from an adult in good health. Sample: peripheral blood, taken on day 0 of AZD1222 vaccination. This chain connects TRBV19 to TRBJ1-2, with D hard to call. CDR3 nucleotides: TGTGCCAGTAGTATGGGTAGCCGGAACTATGGCTACACCTTC. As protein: CASSMGSRNYGYTF.